The present TCR beta chain was sequenced within a study of cytomegalovirus exposure and HLA in healthy donors. Overall study findings and caveats: A later analysis reported that several of the most significant clusters appeared to be linked to common viral pathogens, among them Epstein-Barr virus. The authors enumerated some 160 TCR beta chains as linked to cytomegalovirus.

PCR used 60 Vbeta primers and 13 Jbeta primers. Study processing details: In a later analysis, of tens of millions of unique beta chains, 9 million to 11 million appeared in at least two donors. TCRdb keeps only in-frame clones here, not all; method: immunoSEQ multiplex PCR. Clone size and V and J calls were adopted from that table, with D and trimming inferred from the DNA. The table records roughly 200,000 clones, around 80% of them present only once. About this clone: Its antigen is unknown.

V lost 0 bases and J 5 bases, leaving 14 bases between the germline ends. CDR3 length: 15 amino acids. CDR1 SGHRS and CDR2 YFSETQ come from the germline V gene. The V gene is TRBV5-1, the J gene TRBJ1-1; D uncertain. The sequencing input was PBMCs. The sequence came from a middle-aged man in good health and CMV-seropositive. The CDR3 loop reads CASSLGPSSGTEAFF. DNA for the CDR3: TGCGCCAGCAGCTTGGGACCTTCCTCGGGAACTGAAGCTTTCTTT.